The 15 T cell receptor beta chains below were found in one sample sequenced in a study of control samples from healthy donors and cancer patients. The method was immunoSEQ multiplex PCR; TCRdb's version includes in-frame clones alone and lacks a portion of them. The table lists 70,000 or so clones, nearly 90% of them singletons. Sequenced: PBMCs. These receptors were obtained from a man aged 55-75 years with lung cancer.

The chain employs TRBV5-1 and TRBJ1-5; no clear D gene. Germline V gene lookup returns CDR1 SGHRS and CDR2 YFSETQ. Between the trimmed V and J ends, which lost 2 bases and 7 bases, there was a span of 16 bases. The CDR3 sequence is 15 residues long. The CDR3 region is CASSFNGGGKQPQHF. CDR3 nucleotide sequence: TGCGCCAGCAGCTTCAATGGCGGCGGTAAGCAGCCCCAGCATTTT. The entire variable domain, with the rest obtained from reference TRBV5-1 and TRBJ1-5, is as follows: KAGVTQTPRYLIKTRGQQVTLSCSPISGHRSVSWYQQTPGQGLQFLFEYFSETQRNKGNFPGRFSGRQFSNSRSEMNVSTLELGDSALYLCASSFNGGGKQPQHFGDGTRLSIL.

The V call is TRBV9, the J call TRBJ2-2; a weak D match, TRBD2 (6 bases). The CDR3 runs 16 residues. The ends were cut back, 3 bases at V and 0 bases at J, with 12 bases in the middle. Germline CDR1 and CDR2: SGDLS and YYNGEE. The CDR3 loop reads CASSEELAPNTGELFF. CDR3 nucleotide sequence: TGTGCCAGCAGCGAGGAACTAGCCCCGAACACCGGGGAGCTGTTTTTT.

This clone was observed a few times. J is TRBJ2-3 and V is TRBV24-1; 7 bases fit TRBD2. CDR3 size: 15 residues. Germline V gene data show CDR1 as KGHDR and CDR2 as SFDVKD. With 2 bases clipped from V and 2 bases from J, the junction kept 3 bases outside the gene matches. In nucleotides, the CDR3 is TGTGCCACCAGTGATTCGGGGGGACCCACAGATACGCAGTATTTT. It encodes CATSDSGGPTDTQYF.

This clone was picked up a small number of times. The J gene is TRBJ2-2, the V gene TRBV18; no definite D call. Germline V CDR1 and CDR2: KGHSH, LQKENI. The CDR3 is made up of 12 amino acids. The ends were cut back, 4 bases at V and 8 bases at J, with 8 bases in the middle. DNA for the CDR3: TGTGCCAGCTCACGACGTGAAGGGGAGCTGTTTTTT. It is translated as CASSRREGELFF. Supplemented by reference TRBV18 and TRBJ2-2, the full variable domain reads NAGVMQNPRHLVRRRGQEARLRCSPMKGHSHVYWYRQLPEEGLKFMVYLQKENIIDESGMPKERFSAEFPKEGPSILRIQQVVRGDSAAYFCASSRREGELFFGEGSRLTVL.

This clone was observed once. The V and J genes are TRBV11-2 and TRBJ1-2, with 10 bases fitting TRBD1. The CDR3 has 14 residues. Looked up from germline, CDR1 is SGHAT and CDR2 is FQNNGV. V gave up 5 bases and J gave up 4 bases; unmatched junction bases: 4. CDR3 in amino acids: CASSPWDRGYGYTF. The CDR3 region has the DNA TGTGCCAGCAGCCCTTGGGACAGGGGCTATGGCTACACCTTC.

The rearrangement uses TRBV7-2 and TRBJ2-1, with D possibly being TRBD1 (6 bases). CDR1 is SGHTA, CDR2 FQGNSA, per germline. V was pared by 5 bases and J by 9 bases, with 17 bases between. This CDR3 comprises 14 residues. The DNA for the CDR3 is TGTGCCAGCAGCATAAGGACAGCGATAGGTGAGCAGTTCTTC. Its protein product is CASSIRTAIGEQFF.

The CDR3 region has the DNA TGTGCCAGCAGTTACCAAGAGACCCAGTACTTC. It yields the protein CASSYQETQYF. The rearrangement uses TRBV12-3 or TRBV12-4 and TRBJ2-5, with no clear D. The CDR3 has 11 amino acids. V was shortened by 4 bases and J by 0 bases, with 0 bases between the two germline ends.

V usage is TRBV6-5 and J usage is TRBJ2-7, with 9 bases fitting TRBD2. The CDR3 has 13 amino acids. After removal of 0 bases from V and 10 bases from J, the junction contained 4 bases not matched to a gene. CDR1 is MNHEY, CDR2 SVGAGI, per germline. CDR3 nucleotides: TGTGCCAGCAGTTACTCAGCGGGGGGAAGTCAGTACTTC. The encoded protein is CASSYSAGGSQYF.

This rearrangement joins TRBV11-2 to TRBJ2-1; D gene unclear. This CDR3 spans 11 amino acids. V lost 5 bases and J 4 bases, leaving 3 bases between the germline ends. From germline, CDR1 is SGHAT and CDR2 FQNNGV. The CDR3 nucleotides are TGTGCCAGCAGCGAATACAATGAGCAGTTCTTC. Residues: CASSEYNEQFF.

This clone was seen more than once but under ten times. CDR3 sequence (DNA): TGTGCCAGCAGTGAACAAACAGGCACCAATCAGCCCCAGCATTTT. Translating it yields CASSEQTGTNQPQHF. The chain links TRBV2 to TRBJ1-5; D may be TRBD1 (5 bases). In germline, CDR1 is SNHLY, CDR2 FYNNEI. The V gene lost 2 bases and the J gene lost 3 bases, with 11 bases spanning the gap. The length of the CDR3 is 15 residues.

V is TRBV6-6 and J is TRBJ1-2; D might be TRBD1 (5 bases). The germline V gene has CDR1 MNHNY and CDR2 SVGAGI (reference sequence). The CDR3 extends over 16 amino acids. The V end was cut by 5 bases, the J end by 6 bases, with 22 bases between. As DNA, the CDR3 is TGTGCCAGCAGTGGGGCTGGGGGGAAAAAGGAGAATGGCTACACCTTC. It specifies CASSGAGGKKENGYTF.

This sequence joins TRBV5-1 and TRBJ2-6; no reliable D call. The germline V gene has CDR1 SGHRS and CDR2 YFSETQ. Trimming shortened V by 8 bases and J by 1 base, and 4 bases separated the two germline ends. The CDR3 covers 12 residues. This CDR3 reads CASISGANVLTF. The CDR3 DNA sequence: TGCGCCAGTATATCTGGGGCCAACGTCCTGACTTTC. Together with reference TRBV5-1 and TRBJ2-6, the CDR3 gives the full variable domain: KAGVTQTPRYLIKTRGQQVTLSCSPISGHRSVSWYQQTPGQGLQFLFEYFSETQRNKGNFPGRFSGRQFSNSRSEMNVSTLELGDSALYLCASISGANVLTFGAGSRLTVL.

This clone appeared a single time. The chain is built from TRBV5-8 and TRBJ2-3; TRBD1 matches 9 bases. V lost 0 bases and J lost 3; bases outside the gene matches: 5. Germline loops: CDR1 SGHTS, CDR2 YDEGEE. The CDR3 is made up of 16 amino acids. CDR3 residues: CASSLGGQGRTDTQYF. The CDR3 DNA is TGTGCCAGCAGCTTGGGGGGACAGGGTCGGACAGATACGCAGTATTTT.

The chain employs TRBV4-1 and TRBJ1-2; D perhaps matches TRBD1 (5 bases). V lost 4 bases, J lost 5 bases, and 14 bases lay in between. CDR1 is MGHRA and CDR2 is YSYEKL in the germline V gene. There are 14 residues in the CDR3. This chain's CDR3 is CASSPTEVGYGYTF. The CDR3 bases are TGCGCCAGCAGCCCGACAGAGGTAGGGTATGGCTACACCTTC.

The rearrangement uses TRBV20-1 and TRBJ1-2; maybe TRBD1 (5 bases). Trimming pared 7 bases from V and 5 bases from J, leaving 11 bases between. The CDR3 is made up of 11 amino acids. The germline V gene encodes CDR1 DFQATT and CDR2 SNEGSKA (reference sequence). This CDR3 is CSGEEGYGYTF. DNA for the CDR3: TGCAGTGGCGAAGAGGGGTATGGCTACACCTTC.